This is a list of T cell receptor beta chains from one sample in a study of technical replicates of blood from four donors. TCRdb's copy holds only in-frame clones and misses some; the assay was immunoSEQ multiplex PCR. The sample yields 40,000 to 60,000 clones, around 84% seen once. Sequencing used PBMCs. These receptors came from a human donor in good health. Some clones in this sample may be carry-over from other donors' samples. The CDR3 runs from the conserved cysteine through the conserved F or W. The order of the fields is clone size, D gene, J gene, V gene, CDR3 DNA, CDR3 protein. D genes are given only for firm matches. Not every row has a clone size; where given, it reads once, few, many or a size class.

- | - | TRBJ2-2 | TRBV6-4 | TGTGCCAGCAGTGAAGGGACGGGAGCGGTCGGGGAGCTGTTTTTT | CASSEGTGAVGELFF
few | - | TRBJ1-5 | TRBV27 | TGTGCCAGCAGTTTGGGGTGGGGGGTCAATCAGCCCCAGCATTTT | CASSLGWGVNQPQHF
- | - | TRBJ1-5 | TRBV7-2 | TGTGCCAGCAGCTTAGCGAGGACTGCAAATAGCAATCAGCCCCAGCATTTT | CASSLARTANSNQPQHF
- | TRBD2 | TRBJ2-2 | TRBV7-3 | TGTGCCAGCAGCCCCCCTAGCGGGGGTAACACCGGGGAGCTGTTTTTT | CASSPPSGGNTGELFF
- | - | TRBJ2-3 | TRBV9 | TGTGCCAGCAGCACGAGAGGAATCGCAGATACGCAGTATTTT | CASSTRGIADTQYF
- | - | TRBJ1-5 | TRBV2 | TGTGCCAGTTTCTCAGGGTTTGGGGATCAGCCCCAGCATTTT | CASFSGFGDQPQHF
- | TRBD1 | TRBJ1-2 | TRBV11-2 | TGTGCCAGCAGCTTAGGGGCAGGGGGCGACTATGGCTACACCTTC | CASSLGAGGDYGYTF
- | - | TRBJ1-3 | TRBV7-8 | TGTGCCAGCAGCTTAAGGGCTGGAGGGGACACCATATATTTT | CASSLRAGGDTIYF
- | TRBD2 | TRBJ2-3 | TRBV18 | TGTGCCAGCTCACCTCGGGAGGCCGCAGATACGCAGTATTTT | CASSPREAADTQYF
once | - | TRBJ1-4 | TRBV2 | TGTGCCAGCAGTGAGTCGCCGGGAACTAATGAAAAACTGTTTTTT | CASSESPGTNEKLFF
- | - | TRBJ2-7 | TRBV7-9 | TGTGCCAGCAGCTTACTCGTGGGGGCGTTCGGGTACGAGCAGTACTTC | CASSLLVGAFGYEQYF
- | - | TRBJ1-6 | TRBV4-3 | TGCGCCAGCAGCCAAGAGGGCCAGAATTCACCCCTCCACTTT | CASSQEGQNSPLHF
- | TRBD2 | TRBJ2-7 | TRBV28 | TGTGCCAGCAGTTCCCAGACTAGCGGGAACTACGAGCAGTACTTC | CASSSQTSGNYEQYF
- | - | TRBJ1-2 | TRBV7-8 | TGTGCCAGCAGCTCTGCTCCGGGAACCAAACCGATTAACTATGGCTACACCTTC | CASSSAPGTKPINYGYTF
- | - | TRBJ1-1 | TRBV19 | TGTGCCAGTAGTATAGGAGGGCAGAACACTGAAGCTTTCTTT | CASSIGGQNTEAFF
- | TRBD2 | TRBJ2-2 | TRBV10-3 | TGTGCCATCACCATAGCGGGACCAACCGGGGAGCTGTTTTTT | CAITIAGPTGELFF
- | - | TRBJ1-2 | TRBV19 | TGTGCCAGTACCTACGGCGGCTATGGCTACACCTTC | CASTYGGYGYTF
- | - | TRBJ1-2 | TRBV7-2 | TGTGCCAGCAGCTTAAGTACCAGCGGATCGAAAAGCTACACCTTC | CASSLSTSGSKSYTF